One and the same sample provided the 9 T cell receptor beta chains below, sequenced in a study of regulatory T cells in long-lasting Graves disease. CDR3 regions were amplified by Arm-PCR using iRepertoire HTBI primers to build TCR beta libraries. TCRdb re-called the multiplex PCR reads through MiXCR, storing one row per CDR3 protein. The table shows some 340,000 distinct CDR3 sequences, with approximately 12% occurring only once. Time point in this sample: newly diagnosed GD, antithyroid drugs for less than 3 months. PBMC-derived RNA was used for the TCR library. The sample was also linked to a second study, of T cells in Graves' hyperthyroidism and ophthalmopathy.

The sequencing here drew on peripheral blood mononuclear cells (PBMCs), taken at new diagnosis, from a patient treated with antithyroid drugs. The receptors come from a woman younger than 30 with Graves disease.

In its sample, this clonotype was seen a few times. V and J are TRBV13 and TRBJ2-6, with D hard to call. The CDR3 contains 14 residues. The ends were cut back, 9 bases at V and 2 bases at J, with 11 bases in the middle. Per the germline V gene, CDR1 is PRHDT and CDR2 is FYEKMQ (reference sequence). As DNA, the CDR3 is TGTGCCAGTAAAAGTATTGCTGGGGCCAACGTCCTGACTTTC. This sequence encodes CASKSIAGANVLTF.

At least ten counts were recorded for this clonotype. Relative to the germline gene, one junction end is altered; a read error may explain this. The rearrangement links TRBV11-2 to TRBJ1-5; D unresolved. The CDR3 extends over 13 amino acids. From germline, CDR1 is SGHAT and CDR2 FQNNGV. CDR3 amino acids: CASSQRVNQPQHF. CDR3 nucleotides: TGCGCCAGCAGCCAAAGAGTTAATCAGCCCCAGCATTTT.

This clonotype came up a few times. This chain links TRBV20-1 with TRBJ2-2, with 9 bases that match TRBD2. Trimming removed 6 bases from V and 4 bases from J; junction bases left unmatched: 9. This CDR3 region has 15 residues. The germline V gene encodes CDR1 DFQATT and CDR2 SNEGSKA (reference sequence). CDR3 sequence: CSANERGEFTGELFF. As DNA, the CDR3 is TGCAGTGCGAACGAGCGGGGGGAGTTCACCGGGGAGCTGTTTTTT.

Of note for this clonotype: It may be a read error: a sequence one base away is much more abundant. The chain couples TRBV7-2 to TRBJ2-1; D is undetermined. Germline V gene lookup returns CDR1 SGHTA and CDR2 FQGNSA. The CDR3 runs to 17 residues. The CDR3 loop reads CASSLEGPKLTYNEQLF. The DNA for the CDR3 is TGTGCCAGCAGCTTAGAAGGTCCAAAGTTGACCTACAATGAGCAGCTCTTC.

This clonotype was seen ten or more times. This rearrangement joins TRBV28 to TRBJ2-7, with a possible D match to TRBD1 (6 bases). CDR3 length equals 14 residues. Germline lookup yields CDR1 MDHEN and CDR2 SYDVKM. V was clipped by 5 bases and J by 6 bases, with 17 bases between them. The CDR3 spells CASSQETGRGEQYF. As DNA, the CDR3 is TGTGCCAGCAGTCAAGAGACAGGACGGGGCGAGCAGTACTTC.

This clonotype was detected many times. The gene calls are TRBV2 and TRBJ1-1; D is ambiguous. Trimming left V 0 bases short and J 4 bases short, with 9 bases between. The CDR3 consists of 14 residues. CDR1 and CDR2 (germline): SNHLY, FYNNEI. The chain's CDR3 is CASSEAPRSTEAFF. CDR3 bases: TGTGCCAGCAGTGAAGCTCCAAGAAGCACTGAAGCTTTCTTT.

This clonotype has ten or more counts. The CDR3: CASSPSPGDSRETQYF. DNA of the CDR3: TGTGCCAGCAGCCCCTCCCCGGGGGACTCAAGAGAGACCCAGTACTTC. The rearrangement links TRBV7-2 to TRBJ2-5; D perhaps matches TRBD2 (6 bases). There are 16 residues in the CDR3. Trimming removed 5 bases from V and 4 bases from J, with 20 bases in between. Germline CDR1 SGHTA, CDR2 FQGNSA.

The CDR3 is CATSRPGTLAYNEQFF. The CDR3 region has the DNA TGTGCCACCAGCAGACCCGGGACACTGGCCTACAATGAGCAGTTCTTC. This chain joins TRBV15 and TRBJ2-1; the D gene is possibly TRBD1 (6 bases). The CDR3 length is 16 residues. Trimming removed 2 bases at V and 2 bases at J, with 13 bases between. The germline gives CDR1 LNHNV, CDR2 YYDKDF (reference sequence).

This clonotype was found many times. V and J are TRBV7-9 and TRBJ2-1; 11 bases are a match to TRBD2. The CDR3 has 17 residues. Trimming took 4 bases from V and 4 from J; bases not matched to a gene: 9. CDR1 and CDR2 from the germline V gene are SEHNR and FQNEAQ (reference sequence). CDR3 in amino acids: CASSSNLAGGFYNEQFF. The CDR3, as DNA: TGTGCCAGCAGCTCCAATCTAGCGGGGGGTTTTTACAATGAGCAGTTCTTC.